This T cell receptor (beta chain) was recorded in a study of shared clonotypes between healthy human individuals. Overall study findings and caveats: For naive CD4 cells, approximately 4.7% of clonotypes were shared across a few donors.

The CDR3 consists of 14 residues. The germline CDR1 and CDR2 sequences are WNHNN and SYGVQD (reference sequence). V trimming: 8 bases; J trimming: 5 bases; junction bases outside the gene matches: 8. It was at deep level that the assay was run. Sequencing used immunoSEQ multiplex PCR; TCRdb keeps in-frame clones, though not all of them. This table has roughly 2.5 million clones, just over 90% appearing once. On this clone: Its antigen remains unidentified.

The gene calls are TRBV10-1 and TRBJ2-2; TRBD2 matches at 7 bases. Sequences were obtained from naive CD4+ T cells sorted from blood. Indicated subset: CD45RA+ positively selected. The receptor comes from a man in his late teens or twenties in good health. The CDR3 protein is CASQGGGLTGELFF. In DNA form, the CDR3 reads TGCGCCAGCCAGGGCGGGGGTCTGACCGGGGAGCTGTTTTTT.